Sequencing of this TCR beta chain was carried out in a study of blood T cell repertoires in COVID-19. TCRdb's copy holds only in-frame clones and misses some; the assay was immunoSEQ multiplex PCR. Among fewer than 90,000 clones, 90% were seen once, and the ten largest hold roughly 6.3%. This CDR3 region has 16 residues. The V gene end was trimmed by 4 bases and the J gene end by 5 bases; junction bases not matched to a gene: 9. Germline CDR1 SGHDN, CDR2 FVKESK. This chain joins TRBV14 and TRBJ2-1; TRBD2 agrees at 9 bases. Sequenced sample: peripheral blood. This sequence originates from a woman of 80 years or more with active COVID-19. The CDR3 bases are TGTGCCAGCAGCCCCCAGGGTAGCGGGAGAGACAATGAGCAGTTCTTC. This sequence encodes CASSPQGSGRDNEQFF.